The 30 T cell receptor beta chains below all came from one sample that was sequenced in a study of blood T cell repertoires in COVID-19. Only in-frame clones appear in the TCRdb table, and some are missing; sequencing was by immunoSEQ multiplex PCR. The data show over 80,000 clones, with about 90% seen just once and 15% to 20% held by the top ten. Material: peripheral blood. Receptor source: a human donor in a cohort sampled during active COVID-19.

The chain links TRBV28 to TRBJ1-4; the match to TRBD1 covers 7 bases. The CDR3 covers 14 residues. Unmatched junction bases numbered 6, after V lost 7 bases and J lost 4 bases. CDR1 is MDHEN and CDR2 is SYDVKM in the germline V gene. CDR3 sequence: CASINHRGNEKLFF. CDR3 nucleotides: TGTGCCAGCATCAATCACAGGGGTAATGAAAAACTGTTTTTT. The full variable domain, in which reference TRBV28 and TRBJ1-4 provide the parts outside the CDR3, is DVKVTQSSRYLVKRTGEKVFLECVQDMDHENMFWYRQDPGLGLRLIYFSYDVKMKEKGDIPEGYSVSREKKERFSLILESASTNQTSMYLCASINHRGNEKLFFGSGTQLSVL.

J is TRBJ1-1 and V is TRBV19, with 8 positions matching TRBD1. Trimming took 6 bases from V and 4 from J; bases not matched to a gene: 4. In germline, CDR1 is LNHDA, CDR2 SQIVND (reference sequence). The CDR3 has 13 residues. Here the CDR3 reads CASRTGAATEAFF. CDR3 in DNA: TGTGCCAGTAGGACAGGGGCGGCCACTGAAGCTTTCTTT.

This rearrangement joins TRBV10-2 to TRBJ1-5; TRBD1 is a possible D gene (5 bases). From germline, CDR1 is WSHSY and CDR2 SAAADI. The CDR3 length is 16 residues. Trimming took off 2 bases at V and 2 bases at J, with 13 bases between the two ends. The chain's CDR3 is CASSEMGTFGNQPQHF. DNA of the CDR3: TGCGCCAGCAGTGAGATGGGGACTTTCGGCAATCAGCCCCAGCATTTT.

The sample holds a few counts of this clone. This rearrangement joins TRBV5-1 to TRBJ1-3; no definite D call. Trimming took off 0 bases at V and 5 bases at J, with 15 bases between the two ends. CDR1 SGHRS and CDR2 YFSETQ come from the germline V gene. This CDR3 has 16 residues. CDR3 sequence reads: CASSLGGRERRNTIYF. DNA of the CDR3: TGCGCCAGCAGCTTGGGAGGCAGAGAAAGGAGAAACACCATATATTTT.

The chain joins TRBV19 to TRBJ2-1; 14 nucleotides agree with TRBD2. This CDR3 has 19 amino acids. Germline V gene sequence: CDR1 LNHDA, CDR2 SQIVND (reference sequence). Losses at the gene ends were 7 bases for V and 8 bases for J; bases not matched to a gene: 19. CDR3: CASNSRRLAGGLGHDEQFF. The DNA for the CDR3 is TGTGCCAGTAATAGCCGCCGACTAGCGGGAGGGCTGGGACACGATGAGCAGTTCTTC.

This chain uses TRBV6-1 with TRBJ1-5, with unresolved D. CDR1 is MNHNS, CDR2 SASEGT, per germline. The V end was cut by 2 bases, the J end by 0 bases, with 5 bases between. This CDR3 region has 14 residues. The CDR3 loop is CASSELYSNQPQHF. The CDR3 DNA sequence: TGTGCCAGCAGTGAACTATATAGCAATCAGCCCCAGCATTTT.

The chain carries TRBV24-1 and TRBJ2-7; 7 bases match TRBD1. CDR3 length equals 13 residues. The V gene's germline CDR1 is KGHDR and CDR2 SFDVKD. J was trimmed by 4 bases and V by 3 bases; bases with no gene match: 2. The CDR3 DNA reads TGTGCCACCAGTGATGGGACAGTTTACGAGCAGTACTTC. It is translated as CATSDGTVYEQYF.

This sequence joins TRBV28 and TRBJ1-3; D may be TRBD1 (6 bases). Germline V CDR1 and CDR2: MDHEN, SYDVKM. V was cut by 3 bases and J by 0 bases, with 18 bases left in between. There are 18 residues in the CDR3. The CDR3 sequence is CASSFRTVFTYSGNTIYF. CDR3 DNA: TGTGCCAGCAGTTTTCGGACAGTCTTTACCTACTCTGGAAACACCATATATTTT.

The gene calls are TRBV5-1 and TRBJ2-5; 7 bases are a match to TRBD2. The CDR3 spans 14 residues. Germline loops: CDR1 SGHRS, CDR2 YFSETQ. V lost 2 bases, J lost 3 bases, and 4 bases stayed unmatched. The CDR3 DNA follows: TGCGCCAGCAGCTTCCGCGCGGGGGAAGAGACCCAGTACTTC. Translation: CASSFRAGEETQYF.

The chain has TRBV3-1 (or the pseudogene TRBV3-2) and TRBJ1-1; D unresolved. Germline V gene lookup returns CDR1 LGHDT and CDR2 YNNKEL (reference sequence). The CDR3 runs 13 residues. Trimming left V 6 bases short and J 3 bases short, with 11 bases between. This CDR3 reads CASSPSGDTEAFF. CDR3 bases: TGTGCCAGCAGTCCCTCCGGGGACACTGAAGCTTTCTTT.

As concerns this clone: This sample also contains other DNA sequences that code for the same CDR3. The V and J genes are TRBV7-9 and TRBJ2-3; D may be TRBD1 (5 bases). The CDR3 runs 14 residues. Trimming cost V 1 base and J 2 bases, with 7 bases left between them. CDR1 is SEHNR, CDR2 FQNEAQ, per germline (reference sequence). The CDR3 DNA reads TGTGCCAGCAGCTTAGAGGGGTCCACAGATACGCAGTATTTT. It translates to CASSLEGSTDTQYF.

The chain links TRBV7-8 to TRBJ1-1; D is undetermined. V lost 1 base to trimming and J lost 11 bases, with 14 bases between them. The length of the CDR3 is 13 residues. Germline CDR1 and CDR2: SGHVS and FQNEAQ. The CDR3 reads CASSLGEAERAFF. In DNA form, the CDR3 reads TGTGCCAGCAGCTTAGGGGAGGCAGAGAGGGCTTTCTTT.

The V gene is TRBV11-2, the J gene TRBJ2-5; the match to TRBD2 covers 7 bases. The CDR3 spans 15 residues. Per germline, CDR1 SGHAT and CDR2 FQNNGV. The trim removed 2 bases at V and 4 bases at J, leaving 7 bases unmatched. The CDR3 nucleotides read TGTGCCAGCAGCTTATCCAGAAGGGAGGGAGAGACCCAGTACTTC. This codes for CASSLSRREGETQYF.

The chain is built from TRBV16 and TRBJ1-3; TRBD1 agrees at 7 bases. Per germline, CDR1 KGHSY and CDR2 FQNENV. This CDR3 contains 18 residues. With V trimmed by 4 bases and J by 0 bases, 12 bases remained unmatched. Written as DNA, the CDR3 is TGTGCCAGCAGCCTTCCTGGAGGACAGGTGCTCTCTGGAAACACCATATATTTT. As protein: CASSLPGGQVLSGNTIYF.

The genes are TRBV19 and TRBJ2-3; TRBD1 matches 7 bases. CDR3 length equals 16 residues. The germline V gene has CDR1 LNHDA and CDR2 SQIVND (reference sequence). V lost 6 bases and J lost 5; bases outside the gene matches: 14. The CDR3 coding sequence is TGTGCCAGTAGCGCTAACAGGGGCCTTCGCTTAGATACGCAGTATTTT. Amino acid sequence: CASSANRGLRLDTQYF. Supplemented by reference TRBV19 and TRBJ2-3, the full variable domain reads DGGITQSPKYLFRKEGQNVTLSCEQNLNHDAMYWYRQDPGQGLRLIYYSQIVNDFQKGDIAEGYSVSREKKESFPLTVTSAQKNPTAFYLCASSANRGLRLDTQYFGPGTRLTVL.

The chain uses TRBV7-9 and TRBJ2-2; 10 nucleotides align to TRBD2. Germline CDR1 is SEHNR and CDR2 is FQNEAQ (reference sequence). The CDR3 runs 14 residues. The ends lost 7 bases at V and 3 bases at J; junction bases unmatched: 2. CDR3 protein: CASTLAGDTGELFF. The CDR3 DNA is TGTGCCAGCACGCTAGCGGGAGACACCGGGGAGCTGTTTTTT.

V is TRBV6-5 and J is TRBJ2-7; 10 bases fit TRBD1. Trimming at V came to 5 bases and at J to 6 bases, leaving 10 bases not matched to a gene. CDR3 size: 15 residues. The germline gives CDR1 MNHEY, CDR2 SVGAGI. Here the CDR3 reads CASSPWTGGTTEQYF. The CDR3 region has the DNA TGTGCCAGCAGTCCGTGGACAGGGGGGACGACCGAGCAGTACTTC.

The chain is built from TRBV9 and TRBJ2-7, with D possibly TRBD2 on 6 matching bases. Germline CDR1 is SGDLS and CDR2 is YYNGEE. The CDR3 sequence is 14 residues long. V was shortened by 0 bases and J by 2 bases, with 9 bases between the two germline ends. CDR3 bases: TGTGCCAGCAGCGTAGGCGGCGGGGCCTACGAGCAGTACTTC. Translating it yields CASSVGGGAYEQYF.

The rearrangement uses TRBV3-1 (or the pseudogene TRBV3-2) and TRBJ2-2; a weak D match, TRBD1 (5 bases). The germline V and J ends were trimmed by 4 bases and 3 bases, with 12 bases remaining between them. The CDR3 runs to 15 residues. Per the germline V gene, CDR1 is LGHDT and CDR2 is YNNKEL (reference sequence). Written as DNA, the CDR3 is TGTGCCAGCAGCCTCCGCTTAGGGGACACCGGGGAGCTGTTTTTT. Protein sequence: CASSLRLGDTGELFF.

V and J are TRBV29-1 and TRBJ2-3; TRBD1 agrees at 9 bases. CDR1 is SQVTM and CDR2 is ANQGSEA in the germline V gene. The CDR3 spans 15 residues. With V trimmed by 4 bases and J by 1 base, 6 bases remained unmatched. The CDR3 protein is CSVVGGDRGTDTQYF. CDR3 nucleotides: TGCAGCGTTGTTGGGGGGGACAGGGGCACAGATACGCAGTATTTT.

The V and J genes are TRBV27 and TRBJ2-7, with TRBD2 as a possible D gene (6 bases). CDR1 is MNHEY and CDR2 is SMNVEV in the germline V gene (reference sequence). CDR3 size: 14 residues. The ends were cut back, 3 bases at V and 4 bases at J, with 13 bases in the middle. This CDR3 is CASSFSGGPYEQYF. The DNA of the CDR3 is TGTGCCAGCAGTTTTAGCGGTGGACCTTACGAGCAGTACTTC.

The gene calls are TRBV19 and TRBJ2-6, with a tentative D call TRBD2 (5 bases). The germline gives CDR1 LNHDA, CDR2 SQIVND (reference sequence). V was pared by 5 bases and J by 1 base, with 12 bases between. The CDR3 covers 16 residues. CDR3 region: CASSSGSASGANVLTF. CDR3 nucleotide sequence: TGTGCCAGTAGTTCGGGGTCCGCTTCTGGGGCCAACGTCCTGACTTTC. Combining the CDR3 with reference TRBV19 and TRBJ2-6 gives the whole variable domain DGGITQSPKYLFRKEGQNVTLSCEQNLNHDAMYWYRQDPGQGLRLIYYSQIVNDFQKGDIAEGYSVSREKKESFPLTVTSAQKNPTAFYLCASSSGSASGANVLTFGAGSRLTVL.

This sequence joins TRBV3-1 (or the pseudogene TRBV3-2) and TRBJ2-2; the match to TRBD2 covers 7 bases. Germline assignment: CDR1 LGHDT and CDR2 YNNKEL (reference sequence). The CDR3 length is 14 residues. V dropped 4 bases and J dropped 5; count of bases not matched to a gene: 4. The CDR3 sequence is CASSRGSRTGELFF. In DNA, the CDR3 is TGTGCCAGCAGCCGCGGGAGCAGGACCGGGGAGCTGTTTTTT.

J is TRBJ2-4 and V is TRBV6-5, with D tentatively TRBD1 (5 bases). The germline gives CDR1 MNHEY, CDR2 SVGAGI. V lost 6 bases, J lost 6 bases, and 18 bases lay in between. This CDR3 is 15 amino acids long. CDR3 residues: CASRAGPQRGNIQYF. The CDR3 region has the DNA TGTGCCAGCAGGGCAGGGCCTCAGCGCGGAAACATTCAGTACTTC.

The V and J genes are TRBV6-5 and TRBJ1-2, with no clear D. The CDR3 spans 11 residues. The V end was cut by 10 bases, the J end by 8 bases, with 14 bases between. CDR1 and CDR2 (germline): MNHEY, SVGAGI. The CDR3 sequence is CATLDGIGYTF. DNA of the CDR3: TGTGCCACCCTCGACGGGATCGGCTACACCTTC.

V usage is TRBV9 and J usage is TRBJ2-1; 10 bases are a match to TRBD2. Trimming removed 4 bases from V and 6 bases from J; junction bases left unmatched: 19. Germline CDR1 and CDR2: SGDLS and YYNGEE. The CDR3 length is 19 residues. CDR3 sequence (DNA): TGTGCCAGCAGCAGACGAACGTGGCTAGCGGGAGATCTAGTCAATGAGCAGTTCTTC. Residues: CASSRRTWLAGDLVNEQFF.

Turning to this clone: The sample has other DNA sequences that encode this CDR3 too. This sequence joins TRBV9 and TRBJ2-1; 9 bases agree with TRBD2. The CDR3 runs 15 residues. Trimming cost V 0 bases and J 6 bases; bases outside gene matches: 4. From germline, CDR1 is SGDLS and CDR2 YYNGEE. CDR3 nucleotide sequence: TGTGCCAGCAGCGTAGGTAGCGGGAGCGGCAATGAGCAGTTCTTC. Its translation: CASSVGSGSGNEQFF.

CDR3 bases: TGCGCCAGCAGCCAAGAGACTAGCGGGTATAACACCCCCTACGAGCAGTACTTC. Translating it yields CASSQETSGYNTPYEQYF. The chain is built from TRBV4-3 and TRBJ2-7, with 10 positions matching TRBD2. Germline V lookup: CDR1 LGHNA, CDR2 YSLEER. The CDR3 loop spans 18 amino acids. J lost 2 bases, V lost 0 bases, and 10 bases had no gene match.

The rearrangement joins TRBV15 to TRBJ1-1; D ambiguous. CDR3 size: 14 residues. Trimming took off 3 bases at V and 1 base at J, with 9 bases between the two ends. Germline V CDR1 and CDR2: LNHNV, YYDKDF (reference sequence). The CDR3 sequence is CATSRRLANTEAFF. The CDR3 nucleotides are TGTGCCACCAGCAGGCGACTGGCGAACACTGAAGCTTTCTTT.

CDR3 bases: TGTGCCAGCAGCGTAGAACAGGGGCTATACGGAAACACCATATATTTT. Residues: CASSVEQGLYGNTIYF. The chain recombines TRBV9 with TRBJ1-3, with 7 positions matching TRBD1. Germline lookup yields CDR1 SGDLS and CDR2 YYNGEE. J was trimmed by 4 bases and V by 0 bases; bases with no gene match: 7. This CDR3 spans 16 amino acids.